The subject of this entry is one TCR beta chain. Its antigen is unknown. This CDR3 comprises 15 residues. V lost 4 bases and J 3 bases, leaving 12 bases between the germline ends. The germline CDR1 and CDR2 sequences are SNHLY and FYNNEI. This sample is drawn from a study of T cell responses to AZD1222 COVID-19 vaccine. About the research overall: Second-dose timings of about 4 or about 12 weeks were pooled.

Using immunoSEQ multiplex PCR, the repertoire was profiled, and TCRdb retains in-frame clones only, with some absent. The sample consists of some 130,000 clones, approximately 90% of them appearing once. General observations from the study: Researchers took repertoire samples only after the peak T cell response had come. When two AZD1222 doses had been given, Spike-specific TCR breadth and depth rose.

The chain links TRBV2 to TRBJ2-2; a possible D gene is TRBD2 (5 bases). The TCR originated in an adult in good health. Specimen: peripheral blood, collected on day 0 of AZD1222 vaccination. CDR3 residues: CASSVGASYTGELFF. CDR3 bases: TGTGCCAGCAGTGTGGGAGCCAGCTACACCGGGGAGCTGTTTTTT.